The clone carrying this TCR beta chain appeared once. Target depth was 1 in 200,000 to 1 in 1 million T cells, about 10x per clonotype. Libraries were prepared by immunoSEQ multiplex PCR; TCRdb keeps only in-frame clonotypes and omits some of them. The sample consists of hundreds of thousands of clones, roughly 70% of them appearing once. With 5 bases removed from V and 4 bases from J, the gap between germline ends came to 10 bases. The germline gives CDR1 SGHRS, CDR2 YFSETQ. The CDR3 is 13 residues long. This record comes from a study of cytotoxic CD8 clonotypes in ibrutinib-treated CLL. Cryopreserved PBMCs yielded approximately 2.2 micrograms of genomic DNA for TCR beta libraries.

The chain links TRBV5-1 to TRBJ2-1, with D possibly TRBD2 on 5 matching bases. Specimen: PBMCs, collected after 24 months of ibrutinib treatment. This receptor was identified in a human donor with chronic lymphocytic leukemia. In DNA form, the CDR3 reads TGCGCCAGCAGTTTTGAGGGATACAATGAGCAGTTCTTC. This gives the protein CASSFEGYNEQFF. The variable domain in full, with the rest retrieved from reference TRBV5-1 and TRBJ2-1, is KAGVTQTPRYLIKTRGQQVTLSCSPISGHRSVSWYQQTPGQGLQFLFEYFSETQRNKGNFPGRFSGRQFSNSRSEMNVSTLELGDSALYLCASSFEGYNEQFFGPGTRLTVL.